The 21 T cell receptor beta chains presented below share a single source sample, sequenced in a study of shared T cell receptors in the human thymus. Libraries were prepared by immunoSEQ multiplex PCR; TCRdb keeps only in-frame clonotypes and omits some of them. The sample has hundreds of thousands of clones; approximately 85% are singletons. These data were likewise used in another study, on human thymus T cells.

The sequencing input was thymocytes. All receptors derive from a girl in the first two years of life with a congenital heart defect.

This chain's CDR3 is CAWSDGTAYQPQHF. The CDR3 DNA reads as TGTGCCTGGAGTGACGGGACAGCCTATCAGCCCCAGCATTTT. The chain recombines TRBV30 with TRBJ1-5; TRBD1 matches 7 bases. V lost 1 base and J lost 5; bases outside the gene matches: 5. CDR1 and CDR2 from the germline V gene are GTSNPN and SVGIG (reference sequence). The CDR3 is 14 residues long.

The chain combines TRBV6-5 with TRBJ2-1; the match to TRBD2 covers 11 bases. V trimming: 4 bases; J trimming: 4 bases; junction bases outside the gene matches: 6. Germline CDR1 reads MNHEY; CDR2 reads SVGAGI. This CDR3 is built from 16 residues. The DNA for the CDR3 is TGTGCCAGCAGTTCCCCTAGCGGGGGGCCTTACAATGAGCAGTTCTTC. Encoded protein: CASSSPSGGPYNEQFF.

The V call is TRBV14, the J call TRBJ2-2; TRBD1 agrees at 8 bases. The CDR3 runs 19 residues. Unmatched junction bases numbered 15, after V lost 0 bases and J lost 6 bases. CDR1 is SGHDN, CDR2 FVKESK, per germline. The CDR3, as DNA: TGTGCCAGCAGCCAAGATCCCAAGGACAGGGACGGGGTCGCCGGGGAGCTGTTTTTT. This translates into CASSQDPKDRDGVAGELFF.

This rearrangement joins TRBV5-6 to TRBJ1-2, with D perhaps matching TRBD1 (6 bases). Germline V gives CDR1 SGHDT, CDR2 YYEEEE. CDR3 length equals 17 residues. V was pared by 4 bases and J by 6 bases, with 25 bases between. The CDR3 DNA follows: TGTGCCAGCAGCCCCGGAGTGGGGGCGGAGTATTATAATGGCTACACCTTC. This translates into CASSPGVGAEYYNGYTF.

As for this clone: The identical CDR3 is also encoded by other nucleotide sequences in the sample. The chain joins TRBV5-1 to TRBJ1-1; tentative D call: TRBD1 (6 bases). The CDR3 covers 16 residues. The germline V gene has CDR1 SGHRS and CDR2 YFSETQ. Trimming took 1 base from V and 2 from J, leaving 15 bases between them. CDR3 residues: CASSLRRGDKNTEAFF. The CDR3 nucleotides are TGCGCCAGCAGCTTGAGGAGAGGGGACAAAAACACTGAAGCTTTCTTT.

Written as DNA, the CDR3 is TGTGCCAGCAGTCGCAGACAGGACATGAACTCCTATAATTCACCCCTCCACTTT. Protein sequence: CASSRRQDMNSYNSPLHF. The rearrangement links TRBV28 to TRBJ1-6; TRBD1 is a possible D gene (6 bases). The CDR3 extends over 18 amino acids. The V end was cut by 5 bases, the J end by 0 bases, with 17 bases between. Per the germline V gene, CDR1 is MDHEN and CDR2 is SYDVKM. Filled out from reference TRBV28 and TRBJ1-6, the complete variable domain reads DVKVTQSSRYLVKRTGEKVFLECVQDMDHENMFWYRQDPGLGLRLIYFSYDVKMKEKGDIPEGYSVSREKKERFSLILESASTNQTSMYLCASSRRQDMNSYNSPLHFGNGTRLTVT.

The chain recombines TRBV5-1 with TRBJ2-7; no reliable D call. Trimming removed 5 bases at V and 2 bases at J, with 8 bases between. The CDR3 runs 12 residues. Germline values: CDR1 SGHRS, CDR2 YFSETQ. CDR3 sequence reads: CASREFPYEQYF. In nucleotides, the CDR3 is TGCGCCAGCAGGGAGTTTCCCTACGAGCAGTACTTC.

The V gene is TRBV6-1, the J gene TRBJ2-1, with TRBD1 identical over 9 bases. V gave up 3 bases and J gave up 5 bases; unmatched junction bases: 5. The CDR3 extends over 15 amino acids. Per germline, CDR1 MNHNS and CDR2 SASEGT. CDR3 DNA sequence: TGTGCCAGCAGTGATGGGACAGGGAGGGACAATGAGCAGTTCTTC. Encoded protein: CASSDGTGRDNEQFF.

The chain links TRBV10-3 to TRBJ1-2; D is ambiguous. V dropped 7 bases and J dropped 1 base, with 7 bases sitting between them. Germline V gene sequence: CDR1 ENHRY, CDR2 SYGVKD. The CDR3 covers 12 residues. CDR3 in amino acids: CAIKEFNYGYTF. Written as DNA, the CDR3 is TGTGCCATCAAAGAGTTTAACTATGGCTACACCTTC.

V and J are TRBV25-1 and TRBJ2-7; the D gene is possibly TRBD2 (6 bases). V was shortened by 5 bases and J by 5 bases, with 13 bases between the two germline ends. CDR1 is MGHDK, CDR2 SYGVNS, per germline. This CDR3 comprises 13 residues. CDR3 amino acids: CASSWRGGHEQYF. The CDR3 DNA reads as TGTGCCAGCAGTTGGAGGGGTGGACACGAGCAGTACTTC.

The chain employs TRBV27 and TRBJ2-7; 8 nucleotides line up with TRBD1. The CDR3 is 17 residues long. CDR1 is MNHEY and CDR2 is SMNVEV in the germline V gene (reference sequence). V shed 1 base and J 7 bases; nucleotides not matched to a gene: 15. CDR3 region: CASSLFWPQGDSREQYF. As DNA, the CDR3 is TGTGCCAGCAGTTTATTTTGGCCACAGGGGGACTCGCGGGAGCAGTACTTC.

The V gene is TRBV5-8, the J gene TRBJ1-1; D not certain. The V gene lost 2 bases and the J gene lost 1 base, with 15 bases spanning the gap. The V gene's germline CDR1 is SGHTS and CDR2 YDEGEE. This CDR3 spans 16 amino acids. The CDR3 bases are TGTGCCAGCAGCTTAGATTTCCGGGCGGGGAACACTGAAGCTTTCTTT. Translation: CASSLDFRAGNTEAFF.

For the CDR3, the DNA is TGTGCCAGCAGTGAAGATGGACCGACAGGGGGCACTGAAGCTTTCTTT. Its protein is CASSEDGPTGGTEAFF. The J gene is TRBJ1-1, the V gene TRBV2, with 9 bases lining up with TRBD1. CDR1 is SNHLY, CDR2 FYNNEI, per germline. V trimming: 1 base; J trimming: 4 bases; junction bases outside the gene matches: 7. The CDR3 is 16 amino acids.

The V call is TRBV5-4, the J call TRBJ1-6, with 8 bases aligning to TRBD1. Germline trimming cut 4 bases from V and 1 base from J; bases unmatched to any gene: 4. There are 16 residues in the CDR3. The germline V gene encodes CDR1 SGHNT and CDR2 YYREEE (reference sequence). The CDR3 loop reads CASSRQGRSYNSPLHF. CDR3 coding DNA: TGTGCCAGCAGCCGACAGGGGAGGTCCTATAATTCACCCCTCCACTTT.

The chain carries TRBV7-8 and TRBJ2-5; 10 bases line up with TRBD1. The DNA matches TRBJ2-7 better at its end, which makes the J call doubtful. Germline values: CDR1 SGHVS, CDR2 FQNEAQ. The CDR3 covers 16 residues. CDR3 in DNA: TGTGCCAGCAGCTTACCCGGGACAGGGGTCATCTACGAGCAGTACTTC. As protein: CASSLPGTGVIYEQYF.

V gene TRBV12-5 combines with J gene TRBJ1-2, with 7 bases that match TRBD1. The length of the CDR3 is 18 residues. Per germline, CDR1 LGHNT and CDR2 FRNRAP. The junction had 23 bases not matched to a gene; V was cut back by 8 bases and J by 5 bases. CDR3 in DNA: TGTGCTAGTCACACCAAAACAAGGGGGCCAGTGGAGTTATATGGCTACACCTTC. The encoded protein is CASHTKTRGPVELYGYTF.

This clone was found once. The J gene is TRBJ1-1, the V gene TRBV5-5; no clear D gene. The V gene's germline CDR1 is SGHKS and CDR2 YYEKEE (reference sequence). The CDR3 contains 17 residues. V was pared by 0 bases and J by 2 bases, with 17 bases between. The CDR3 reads CASSLAERERGNTEAFF. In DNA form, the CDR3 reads TGTGCCAGCAGCTTGGCCGAGAGAGAGCGGGGAAACACTGAAGCTTTCTTT.

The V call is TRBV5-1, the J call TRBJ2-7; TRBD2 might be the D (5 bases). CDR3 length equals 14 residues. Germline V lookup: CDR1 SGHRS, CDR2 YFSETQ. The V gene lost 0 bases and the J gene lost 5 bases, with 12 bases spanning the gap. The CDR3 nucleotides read TGCGCCAGCAGCTTGGCTGCGGGCCGGGACGAGCAGTACTTC. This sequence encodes CASSLAAGRDEQYF. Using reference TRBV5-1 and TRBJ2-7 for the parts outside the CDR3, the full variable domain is KAGVTQTPRYLIKTRGQQVTLSCSPISGHRSVSWYQQTPGQGLQFLFEYFSETQRNKGNFPGRFSGRQFSNSRSEMNVSTLELGDSALYLCASSLAAGRDEQYFGPGTRLTVT.

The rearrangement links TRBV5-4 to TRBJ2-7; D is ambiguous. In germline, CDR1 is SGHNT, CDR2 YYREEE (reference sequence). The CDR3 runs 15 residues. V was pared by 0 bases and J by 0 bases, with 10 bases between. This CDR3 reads CASSLESVASYEQYF. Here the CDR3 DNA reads TGTGCCAGCAGCTTGGAGTCTGTGGCCTCCTACGAGCAGTACTTC. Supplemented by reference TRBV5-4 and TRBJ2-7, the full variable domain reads ETGVTQSPTHLIKTRGQQVTLRCSSQSGHNTVSWYQQALGQGPQFIFQYYREEENGRGNFPPRFSGLQFPNYSSELNVNALELDDSALYLCASSLESVASYEQYFGPGTRLTVT.

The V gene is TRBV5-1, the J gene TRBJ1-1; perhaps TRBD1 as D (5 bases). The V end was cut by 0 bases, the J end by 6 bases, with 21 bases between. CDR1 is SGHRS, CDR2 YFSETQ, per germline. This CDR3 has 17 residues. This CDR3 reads CASSLDFSQGGRAEAFF. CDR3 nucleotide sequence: TGCGCCAGCAGCTTGGATTTTTCGCAGGGTGGGCGCGCTGAAGCTTTCTTT. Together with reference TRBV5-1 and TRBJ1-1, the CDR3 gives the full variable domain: KAGVTQTPRYLIKTRGQQVTLSCSPISGHRSVSWYQQTPGQGLQFLFEYFSETQRNKGNFPGRFSGRQFSNSRSEMNVSTLELGDSALYLCASSLDFSQGGRAEAFFGQGTRLTVV.

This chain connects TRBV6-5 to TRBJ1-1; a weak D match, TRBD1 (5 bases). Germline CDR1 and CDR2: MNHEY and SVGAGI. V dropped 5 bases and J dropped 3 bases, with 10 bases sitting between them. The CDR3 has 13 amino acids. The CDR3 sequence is CASSGGEDTEAFF. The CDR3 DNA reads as TGTGCCAGCAGTGGGGGGGAGGACACTGAAGCTTTCTTT.